A single sample is the source of the 4 T cell receptor beta chains below, sequenced in a study of control samples from healthy donors and cancer patients. Method: immunoSEQ multiplex PCR; TCRdb's copy keeps in-frame clones and lacks some. The profile shows approximately 59,000 clones, about 89% of them singletons. Sequencing was carried out using PBMCs. The source of these receptors is a woman in her sixties with lung cancer.

The chain uses TRBV12-3 or TRBV12-4 and TRBJ1-4; 8 bases fit TRBD1. The CDR3 contains 13 residues. Trimming removed 5 bases from V and 8 bases from J; junction bases left unmatched: 4. The CDR3 protein is CASSLYRGEKLFF. For the CDR3, the DNA is TGTGCCAGCAGTCTCTACAGGGGGGAAAAACTGTTTTTT.

V usage is TRBV7-9 and J usage is TRBJ2-3; TRBD2 matches 14 bases. J gave up 6 bases and V 4 bases, and 15 bases lay outside the gene matches. Germline CDR1 SEHNR, CDR2 FQNEAQ (reference sequence). The CDR3 extends over 19 amino acids. The CDR3 region is CASSSRTSGRFFPRDTQYF. CDR3 sequence (DNA): TGTGCCAGCAGCTCCAGGACTAGCGGGAGGTTTTTTCCCCGGGATACGCAGTATTTT.

V is TRBV19 and J is TRBJ1-1; a possible D gene is TRBD1 (5 bases). The V gene's germline CDR1 is LNHDA and CDR2 SQIVND (reference sequence). V was clipped by 4 bases and J by 4 bases, with 10 bases between them. The CDR3 is made up of 13 amino acids. In DNA form, the CDR3 reads TGTGCCAGTAGTACACAGGCGGGCACTGAAGCTTTCTTT. This codes for CASSTQAGTEAFF.

J is TRBJ1-2 and V is TRBV5-6; D is unresolved. This CDR3 spans 15 amino acids. Germline CDR1 SGHDT, CDR2 YYEEEE. The V end lost 0 bases, the J end lost 7 bases, and 16 bases lay between the germline ends. The CDR3 protein is CASSLVSGGLGGYTF. CDR3 bases: TGTGCCAGCAGCTTGGTGTCAGGTGGGCTTGGTGGCTACACCTTC.